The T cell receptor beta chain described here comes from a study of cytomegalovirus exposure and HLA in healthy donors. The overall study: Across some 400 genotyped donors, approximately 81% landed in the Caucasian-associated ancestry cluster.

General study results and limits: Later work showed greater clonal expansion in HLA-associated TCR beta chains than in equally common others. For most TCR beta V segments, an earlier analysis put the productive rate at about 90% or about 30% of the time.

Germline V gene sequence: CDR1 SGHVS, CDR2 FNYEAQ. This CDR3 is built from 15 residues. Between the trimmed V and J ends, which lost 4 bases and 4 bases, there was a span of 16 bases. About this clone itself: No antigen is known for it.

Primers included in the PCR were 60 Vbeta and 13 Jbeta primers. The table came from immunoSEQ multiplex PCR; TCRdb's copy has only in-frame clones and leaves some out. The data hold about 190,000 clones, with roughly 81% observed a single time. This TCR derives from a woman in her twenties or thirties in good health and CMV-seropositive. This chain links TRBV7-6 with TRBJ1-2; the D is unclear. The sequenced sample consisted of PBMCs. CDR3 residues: CASSSSTSPGYGYTF. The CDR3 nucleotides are TGTGCCAGCAGCTCTAGTACCTCGCCTGGCTATGGCTACACCTTC.